This T cell receptor beta chain was recorded in a study of cytomegalovirus exposure and HLA in healthy donors (dated by TCRdb to about 2017). About the full investigation: An earlier analysis of roughly 630 of the donors reported approximately 300 Gb of sequence data and 117 million unique TCR beta sequences from about 179 million T cells. The study combined high-throughput TCR immunosequencing, statistical association of individual TCRs with disease status, and machine learning to predict cytomegalovirus infection status. A later analysis re-examined previously published TCR beta repertoires from more than 600 donors and added high-resolution HLA genotyping to investigate patterns of TCR occurrence. The study aimed to test whether cataloging public T cell receptors could reveal signatures of past pathogen exposure. The genetic ancestry cluster associated with self-reported Caucasian donors included roughly four fifths of the roughly 410 genotyped donors. Around 320 gigabases of sequencing data and tens of millions of unique TCR sequences were included in an early release covering under 650 HLA-typed donors. The T cell repertoires of 666 subjects were profiled by immunosequencing and related to cytomegalovirus serostatus. Along with the roughly 610-subject first cohort, a separate validation cohort of roughly 110 different subjects was used. The later analysis used no new phenotypic data to find candidate immune exposures, relying instead on TCR beta sequences and their occurrence across donors. Because of strong linkage in the cohort, roughly five DR-DQ haplotypes were treated as single units for association and clustering. The number of donors typed differed by locus, with 629-630 for A, B, C, DRB1 and DQB1, about 500 for DQA1, under 610 for DPA1, and over 400 for DPB1. Alongside the repertoire data, information on donor age, sex, ethnicity and CMV serostatus was compiled. Genome-wide SNP genotypes for about 55% of the roughly 670 donors were used in a later genetic analysis, which treated that subset as a discovery cohort. Class I and class II HLA loci were covered by the typing at four-digit resolution. An earlier analysis of approximately 630 of the donors applied high-throughput TCR beta sequencing to assess whether each TCR beta V gene segment acted as functional or pseudogenic. On average, around 200,000 unique TCR beta nucleotide sequences were sequenced per donor among about 400 genotyped donors of the cohort, with approximately 18% of those sequences being non-productive. Every repertoire in the discovery cohort had been generated on one and the same sequencing platform.

The germline V gene (reference sequence) specifies SGHNT as CDR1 and YYREEE as CDR2. The cysteine opens and the phenylalanine closes a CDR3 of 17 amino acids. Of the read, only the CDR3 DNA is kept; its 51 bases are in frame from base 1. The V end loses 0 bases and the J end loses 5 bases, and a stretch of 17 bases separates them. The receptor library was made with the immunoSEQ multiplex PCR assay. A mixture of 60 forward primers for TCR Vbeta segments and 13 reverse primers for TCR Jbeta segments was used in the multiplex PCR. The CDR3 region of rearranged TCR beta genes was amplified from genomic DNA with a multiplex PCR assay. The Illumina HiSeq System was used to sequence the amplified TCR beta libraries as 87-base-pair reads. As for the authors' bioinformatics: A later analysis tallied 80 million to 95 million unique TCR beta chains across the 700 or so repertoires, and around 9.9 million of those chains were shared by two or more donors. Raw reads were error-corrected and collapsed into unique sequences with a nearest-neighbor algorithm that merged closely related sequences to remove PCR and sequencing errors. V, D and J gene segments were assigned by aligning CDR3 sequences to IMGT reference sequences. For a sequence to be retained, a match of at least six nucleotides to both a V gene segment and a J gene segment was required. Rearrangements were classified as productive when the CDR3 lacked stop codons and remained in frame with V and J, and all other rearrangements were classified as non-productive. CDR3 was defined by IMGT convention, running from the second conserved V-encoded cysteine to the conserved J-encoded phenylalanine. Sequences without an unambiguous match to a single V gene segment were excluded from the earlier analysis of 500 to 700 of the donors. In an earlier analysis of 587 of the donors, a V segment was called functional when productive rearrangements were above 56.7%, and segregating when the standard deviation between donors exceeded 5%. A statistical classification framework was built for diagnosing cytomegalovirus status from the catalog of TCR beta chain sequences. In a later analysis, TCR nucleotide sequences were compared against IMGT/GENE-DB human TR gene sequences so that V and J genes could be assigned. A later analysis assigned CDR3 sequences and most-parsimonious VDJ recombination scenarios with the TCRdist pipeline. A later analysis defined each TCR beta chain by its CDR3 amino acid sequence plus V-gene family, and excluded reads lacking a unique V-gene family. In a later analysis, nearly 600 highly shared, low-generation-probability nucleotide sequences were removed to address suspected cross-contamination and a sequencing artifact. For each public chain, a later analysis derived a clonal expansion index from normalized ranks of inferred template counts within each repertoire. A later analysis computed generation probabilities with a VDJ recombination model fitted to out-of-frame rearrangements, and checked the results against IGoR. Hypergeometric tests were used in a later analysis to score TCR-TCR, TCR-HLA and TCR-CMV co-occurrence, with a repertoire-size bias correction applied to the TCR pairs. To estimate false discovery rates, a later analysis permuted the HLA or CMV assignments 20 times. In a later analysis, co-occurring TCRs were grouped using DBSCAN, with TCRdist sequence similarity added in when clustering inside HLA-allele-positive subsets. Co-occurrence clustering excluded repertoires with fewer than 30,000 or more than 120,000 public chains, plus five with anomalous nucleotide sharing. TCRdb limited this immuneACCESS table to in-frame rearrangements with V and J called. A share of clones is missing; checked studies link under half to unresolved V genes, and the rest is unexplained. That table gives V, J and clone size, and the DNA gave D and trimming. Within this sample are about 170,000 clones, with around 72% of them counted one time only. The top ten clones comprise about 7% of the sample.

On this clone itself: Its binding antigen is unknown. Per-base quality was not reported, and no clone a single base away is much larger than it.

The cohort was made up of 666 healthy bone marrow donors. At the time of sampling, all cohort members were nominally healthy, though unrecorded immune exposures were likely present. The donor was CMV seropositive and belonged to the group of 250 to 300 seropositive cohort members. A peripheral blood sample was provided by each donor, and peripheral blood mononuclear cells were used for TCR beta sequencing. The Qiagen DNeasy Blood Extraction Kit was used to extract genomic DNA from the blood cell samples. Overall study results and their limits: Correlated functional status among segregating V segments might be attributable to linkage disequilibrium, but an unknown experimental factor could not be ruled out. Sequencing depth was assumed to be roughly uniform across donors in the presence/absence analyses, though that assumption may not hold. In a later genetic analysis, fewer N-insertions in productive TCRs were reported among donors in an Asian-associated ancestry cluster than the 666-donor mean. Immune exposure information for the cohort was limited to CMV serostatus. The study listed 170 or so TCR beta chains as associated with cytomegalovirus. In a later genetic analysis, a missense DCLRE1C variant was associated with V-gene and J-gene trimming of TCR beta chains, and the association was replicated in an independent cohort. In both the original and validation cohorts, the classifier was reported to diagnose cytomegalovirus status with high specificity and sensitivity. Strong co-occurrence of HLA alleles, especially DR and DQ, made assigning TCR associations to individual alleles difficult. The earlier analysis of some 560 of the donors excluded seventeen rarely observed V segments, including chromosome 9 orphons, because counts were too low. According to the authors, the approach could potentially be generalized to other disease states and immunological phenotypes. Only TCR beta chains were sequenced in this cohort, and the absence of alpha or paired-chain data limited detectable features. A further reported finding was that TCR beta sequences accurately predicted the HLA-A and HLA-B alleles for most subjects in the first cohort. In a later analysis, 16,951 TCR beta sequences were associated with specific HLA alleles at a false discovery rate of 0.05. In a later analysis, HLA-associated TCR beta chains were found to be more clonally expanded and to have lower generation probabilities than equally common non-associated chains. HLA typing was unavailable for some donors at each locus, so association tests used only the typed subset. A cluster of highly shared sequence variants was judged likely to represent a technical artifact of the sequencing pipeline. While some public TCRs were present in many individuals, most TCR sequences turned up only very rarely across donors. In a later analysis, most CMV-associated TCR beta chains were found to appear HLA-restricted, with HLA associations seemingly driven largely by CMV exposure. In vitro tests confirmed that a few of the cytomegalovirus-associated TCR beta chains recognize cytomegalovirus antigens. Because the 87-base-pair reads could not distinguish some IMGT-functional V segments, including TRBV6-2 and TRBV6-3, those segments were excluded. Several of the top co-occurrence clusters appeared to be linked to parvovirus B19, influenza, CMV and Epstein-Barr virus, according to a later analysis. According to a later analysis, TCR association rates differed among HLA loci, with DRB1 alleles showing the most associated TCRs and HLA-C alleles showing the fewest. In an earlier analysis of around 600 of the donors, most TCR beta V segments were observed in productive rearrangements about 87% or about 30% of the time, broadly matching IMGT annotations.

The sample comprised PBMCs. This receptor was obtained from a man aged 40-55 years in good health and CMV-seropositive. The rearranged chain carries TRBV5-4 and TRBJ2-2; tentative D gene TRBD2, with 5 bases matching. The encoded CDR3 is CASSLAGRPGGTGELFF. In nucleotides, the sequence is TGTGCCAGCAGCTTGGCCGGGCGACCAGGAGGAACCGGGGAGCTGTTTTTT.